The entry below describes one TCR beta chain. The antigen is not known. The data derive from a study of T cell responses to AZD1222 COVID-19 vaccine. The data were produced by immunoSEQ multiplex PCR, yet TCRdb's version contains in-frame clones alone and is incomplete. The sample carries some 150,000 clones, about 93% recorded once. Study-level findings and limits: Repertoires in all cases were sampled only once the peak T cell response had passed.

Sequencing was performed on peripheral blood, taken 28 days after the second AZD1222 dose. The source of this sequence is an adult who received the AZD1222 COVID-19 vaccine.

In DNA, the CDR3 is TGTGCCAGCTCACCACCTATGAGCAGGGGCAATCAGCCCCAGCATTTT. Translated: CASSPPMSRGNQPQHF. The V and J genes are TRBV18 and TRBJ1-5, with D possibly matching TRBD1 (5 bases). The CDR3 is 16 amino acids. Trimming removed 0 bases at V and 2 bases at J, with 11 bases between. CDR1 is KGHSH and CDR2 is LQKENI in the germline V gene.